Included here is one T cell receptor beta chain sequence, with context. Its specificity is not known. TCRdb re-called the reads through MiXCR, storing one row per CDR3 protein. The table lists about 180,000 distinct CDR3 sequences, approximately 15% of them singletons. The CDR3 covers 16 residues. J was trimmed by 2 bases and V by 6 bases; bases with no gene match: 12. Germline V lookup: CDR1 DFQATT, CDR2 SNEGSKA (reference sequence). The data derive from a study of T cell repertoires in cytomegalovirus infection. In the study overall: Public TCR beta signatures were indicative of both CMV infection and a matching HLA type. Study-wide findings and caveats: CMV-specific HLA-C-restricted TCR beta clonotypes dominated the ex vivo response. People with CMV and the relevant HLA were identified by cumulative public TCR beta family frequency.

Sequenced: PBMCs. The chain carries TRBV20-1 and TRBJ1-5, with 8 bases matching TRBD1. The source of this sequence is a human donor in good health (CMV status not recorded). Some clones in this sample may be carry-over from other donors' samples. CDR3 region: CSAYDRGGAGNQPQHF. The CDR3 nucleotides read TGCAGTGCGTATGACAGGGGAGGTGCCGGCAATCAGCCCCAGCATTTT.